The 7 T cell receptor beta chains presented below share a single source sample, sequenced in a study of cytomegalovirus exposure and HLA in healthy donors. The PCR was carried out with 60 Vbeta primers and 13 Jbeta primers. Data came from immunoSEQ multiplex PCR; TCRdb stores just in-frame clones and leaves some out. The repertoire includes 200,000 or so clones, approximately 80% of them detected once, and 0.075% to 0.1% sits in the top ten. The sequenced sample consisted of PBMCs. These receptors all come from a boy under 10 years old in good health and CMV-seronegative.

This clone is a singleton in its sample. The chain has TRBV19 and TRBJ1-2; D gene unclear. V was clipped by 6 bases and J by 7 bases, with 9 bases between them. The CDR3 contains 11 residues. Germline assignment: CDR1 LNHDA and CDR2 SQIVND (reference sequence). The DNA of the CDR3 is TGTGCCAGTAGGGGTCGGGGTGGCTACACCTTC. This encodes CASRGRGGYTF.

This clone has more than one count but fewer than ten. V and J are TRBV4-3 and TRBJ2-5; no definite D call. The CDR3 is 13 amino acids. Trimming pared 1 base from V and 9 bases from J, leaving 12 bases between. The germline V gene encodes CDR1 LGHNA and CDR2 YSLEER. This chain's CDR3 is CASSQGPVAAQYF. The CDR3 DNA reads as TGCGCCAGCAGCCAAGGCCCGGTCGCGGCCCAGTACTTC.

The chain joins TRBV6-5 to TRBJ1-2; no firm D call. The V end was cut by 1 base, the J end by 0 bases, with 6 bases between. Germline V CDR1 and CDR2: MNHEY, SVGAGI. The CDR3 is made up of 14 amino acids. In nucleotides, the CDR3 is TGTGCCAGCAGTTACTGGGGAGCTAACTATGGCTACACCTTC. This codes for CASSYWGANYGYTF.

The rearrangement joins TRBV30 to TRBJ1-1; maybe TRBD1 (5 bases). Germline CDR1 reads GTSNPN; CDR2 reads SVGIG (reference sequence). This CDR3 is 13 amino acids long. The ends were cut back, 5 bases at V and 0 bases at J, with 10 bases in the middle. In DNA, the CDR3 is TGTGCCTGGTCACAGGAGTTGAACACTGAAGCTTTCTTT. Encoded protein: CAWSQELNTEAFF. The variable domain in full, with the rest retrieved from reference TRBV30 and TRBJ1-1, is SQTIHQWPATLVQPVGSPLSLECTVEGTSNPNLYWYRQAAGRGLQLLFYSVGIGQISSEVPQNLSASRPQDRQFILSSKKLLLSDSGFYLCAWSQELNTEAFFGQGTRLTVV.

The table lists this clone with a count of one. V gene TRBV12-2 combines with J gene TRBJ1-5; the D call of TRBD1 is as the table states it, not checked on the DNA. TRBV12-2 is designated a pseudogene. The CDR3 extends over 19 amino acids. This CDR3 is CASRGFWDRASRRDQPQHF. In nucleotides, the CDR3 is TGTGCAAGTCGAGGTTTTTGGGACAGGGCCTCTCGGCGGGATCAGCCCCAGCATTTT.

V usage is TRBV18 and J usage is TRBJ2-3; 8 positions agree with TRBD2. Germline V gives CDR1 KGHSH, CDR2 LQKENI. The CDR3 spans 15 residues. With V trimmed by 3 bases and J by 0 bases, 2 bases remained unmatched. DNA for the CDR3: TGTGCCAGCTCACCGACGGGGGGGAGCACAGATACGCAGTATTTT. Its translation: CASSPTGGSTDTQYF.

This chain links TRBV29-1 with TRBJ2-1; weak D call: TRBD2 (6 bases). V was cut by 6 bases and J by 8 bases, with 11 bases left in between. Looked up from germline, CDR1 is SQVTM and CDR2 is ANQGSEA. The CDR3 has 11 amino acids. Written as DNA, the CDR3 is TGCAGCGTCGGAGGGAACGATGAGCAGTTCTTC. Protein product: CSVGGNDEQFF.